The 20 T cell receptor beta chains below were found in one sample sequenced in a study of Ad26.COV2.S vaccination and SARS-CoV-2 variants. Profiled with immunoSEQ multiplex PCR; TCRdb holds only in-frame clones, not every one. This table has 400,000 to 450,000 clones, approximately 90% appearing once. Noted treatment: about 20 received Ad26.COV2.S at low or high dose, single or two shots; several received placebo; per-sample allocation not given. Samples came from day 63 after the first vaccine or placebo injection. Sequencing used peripheral blood, obtained in a trial of Ad26.COV2.S vaccine versus placebo. These receptors were collected from a person between 18 and 59 years old who received the Ad26.COV2.S COVID-19 vaccine or a placebo.

This clone was seen only a few times. The chain is built from TRBV20-1 and TRBJ1-1; D call uncertain. This CDR3 is 12 amino acids long. CDR1 is DFQATT, CDR2 SNEGSKA, per germline (reference sequence). The V gene lost 3 bases and the J gene lost 4 bases, with 9 bases spanning the gap. In DNA, the CDR3 is TGCAGTGCTAGTGGGAGGGTCACTGAAGCTTTCTTT. Translated: CSASGRVTEAFF.

A single count supports this clone. The chain has TRBV4-3 and TRBJ1-4; no firm D call. Germline CDR1 reads LGHNA; CDR2 reads YSLEER. V was trimmed by 0 bases and J by 4 bases, leaving 21 bases between them. The CDR3 loop spans 19 amino acids. Written as DNA, the CDR3 is TGCGCCAGCAGCCAAGATCGGGTAATGCAGGAGCCTCTTAATGAAAAACTGTTTTTT. As protein: CASSQDRVMQEPLNEKLFF.

V usage is TRBV3-1 (or the pseudogene TRBV3-2) and J usage is TRBJ2-4; the D is unclear. V lost 0 bases, J lost 1 base, and 10 bases lay in between. CDR1 is LGHDT and CDR2 is YNNKEL in the germline V gene (reference sequence). The CDR3 extends over 16 amino acids. CDR3 protein: CASSQEPTLAKNIQYF. The CDR3, as DNA: TGTGCCAGCAGCCAAGAGCCGACGCTGGCCAAAAACATTCAGTACTTC.

J is TRBJ2-7 and V is TRBV29-1; D ambiguous. This CDR3 is built from 10 residues. The germline V gene has CDR1 SQVTM and CDR2 ANQGSEA. The ends were cut back, 7 bases at V and 6 bases at J, with 10 bases in the middle. The DNA for the CDR3 is TGCAGCGCCGAGTCGGGCGAGCAGTACTTC. Its protein is CSAESGEQYF.

This clone was seen only a few times. The chain employs TRBV19 and TRBJ1-2; 7 bases map to TRBD1. The V segment lost 5 bases and the J segment 7 bases; nucleotides outside the gene matches: 13. This CDR3 is built from 15 residues. The germline gives CDR1 LNHDA, CDR2 SQIVND (reference sequence). The CDR3 DNA reads TGTGCCAGTAGTGCCACGACACAGGGGTTTGTTGGCTACACCTTC. Its protein product is CASSATTQGFVGYTF.

The chain links TRBV7-9 to TRBJ1-2; 7 bases map to TRBD1. Germline V gene lookup returns CDR1 SEHNR and CDR2 FQNEAQ (reference sequence). This CDR3 has 13 amino acids. Unmatched junction bases numbered 6, after V lost 4 bases and J lost 7 bases. DNA for the CDR3: TGTGCCAGCAGCTGGACAGGACGAGTTGGCTACACCTTC. The encoded protein is CASSWTGRVGYTF.

The CDR3 coding sequence is TGTGCCAGCAGCAAAGTGACAGGGGGAAGAACTGAAGCTTTCTTT. This encodes CASSKVTGGRTEAFF. The chain has TRBV21-1 and TRBJ1-1; TRBD1 is the table's D call, not checked against the DNA. TRBV21-1 is an annotated pseudogene. This CDR3 has 15 residues.

This clone appeared once. The V call is TRBV30, the J call TRBJ1-5, with D tentatively TRBD1 (6 bases). The CDR3 runs to 15 residues. Germline V gene sequence: CDR1 GTSNPN, CDR2 SVGIG (reference sequence). Trimming left V 3 bases short and J 7 bases short, with 19 bases between. CDR3 loop: CAWSVTWGASQPQHF. Here the CDR3 DNA reads TGTGCCTGGAGCGTTACTTGGGGGGCGAGCCAGCCCCAGCATTTT.

This chain uses TRBV5-4 with TRBJ1-6; tentative D call: TRBD1 (5 bases). Trimming stripped 3 bases from V and 4 bases from J, with 17 bases between. The germline V gene encodes CDR1 SGHNT and CDR2 YYREEE (reference sequence). This CDR3 spans 17 amino acids. The CDR3 sequence: CASSSAGGGSYNSPLHF. The CDR3 coding sequence is TGTGCCAGCAGCTCGGCGGGGGGAGGGTCTTATAATTCACCCCTCCACTTT.

This clone was counted once. This chain connects TRBV29-1 to TRBJ1-3; TRBD1 might be the D (5 bases). V lost 4 bases and J 0 bases, leaving 7 bases between the germline ends. In germline, CDR1 is SQVTM, CDR2 ANQGSEA. The CDR3 runs 13 residues. CDR3 loop: CSVGGGSGNTIYF. For the CDR3, the DNA is TGCAGCGTTGGGGGGGGCTCTGGAAACACCATATATTTT.

The V and J genes are TRBV19 and TRBJ1-4; tentatively, D is TRBD1 (5 bases). In germline, CDR1 is LNHDA, CDR2 SQIVND (reference sequence). The ends were cut back, 3 bases at V and 8 bases at J, with 10 bases in the middle. The CDR3 contains 13 residues. CDR3 in DNA: TGTGCCAGTAGTATCCTCAAGGGGGAAAAACTGTTTTTT. Its translation is CASSILKGEKLFF.

The chain combines TRBV7-9 with TRBJ1-1; 8 bases match TRBD1. From germline, CDR1 is SEHNR and CDR2 FQNEAQ (reference sequence). The CDR3 loop spans 17 amino acids. The V segment lost 4 bases and the J segment 0 bases; nucleotides outside the gene matches: 10. CDR3 loop: CASSSNDRGPMNTEAFF. DNA of the CDR3: TGTGCCAGCAGCTCAAACGACAGGGGCCCCATGAACACTGAAGCTTTCTTT.

V gene TRBV21-1 combines with J gene TRBJ2-5; the listed D gene, TRBD1, was not tested against the DNA. TRBV21-1 is given as a pseudogene. The length of the CDR3 is 22 residues. The DNA of the CDR3 is TGTGCCAGCAGCACAGCGTGGGCTGAGGACACAGCCAGATTACCCGAACAAGAGACCCAGTACTTC. Protein product: CASSTAWAEDTARLPEQETQYF.

V is TRBV7-8 and J is TRBJ2-2, with 8 bases that match TRBD1. Germline CDR1 is SGHVS and CDR2 is FQNEAQ. V lost 1 base and J lost 8; bases outside the gene matches: 3. The CDR3 loop spans 14 amino acids. Here the CDR3 reads CASSLGRGPGELFF. The CDR3 DNA sequence: TGTGCCAGCAGCTTAGGCAGGGGGCCTGGGGAGCTGTTTTTT.

V gene TRBV3-1 (or the pseudogene TRBV3-2) combines with J gene TRBJ1-5; tentatively, D is TRBD1 (6 bases). The CDR3 covers 17 residues. CDR1 is LGHDT and CDR2 is YNNKEL in the germline V gene (reference sequence). V lost 0 bases to trimming and J lost 7 bases, with 19 bases between them. This CDR3 is CASSQEAVRGGRQPQHF. DNA of the CDR3: TGTGCCAGCAGCCAAGAAGCGGTCAGGGGCGGTCGGCAGCCCCAGCATTTT.

CDR3 residues: CASSDKTSGDVSYEQYF. Here the CDR3 DNA reads TGTGCCAGCAGTGATAAGACTAGCGGGGACGTGTCCTACGAGCAGTACTTC. The chain joins TRBV6-1 to TRBJ2-7; 11 bases fit TRBD2. This CDR3 comprises 17 residues. Germline CDR1 and CDR2: MNHNS and SASEGT. V trimming: 3 bases; J trimming: 1 base; junction bases outside the gene matches: 8.

This clone was detected only once. The chain couples TRBV30 to TRBJ1-5; D perhaps matches TRBD1 (6 bases). Germline-derived CDR1 and CDR2 are GTSNPN and SVGIG (reference sequence). The CDR3 loop spans 16 amino acids. Trimming shortened V by 2 bases and J by 5 bases, and 19 bases separated the two germline ends. The CDR3 region has the DNA TGTGCCTGGAGTACGACAGGTAGGGCCCGCGATCAGCCCCAGCATTTT. It specifies CAWSTTGRARDQPQHF. Based on the CDR3 plus reference TRBV30 and TRBJ1-5, the full variable domain is SQTIHQWPATLVQPVGSPLSLECTVEGTSNPNLYWYRQAAGRGLQLLFYSVGIGQISSEVPQNLSASRPQDRQFILSSKKLLLSDSGFYLCAWSTTGRARDQPQHFGDGTRLSIL.

The chain combines TRBV27 with TRBJ2-5, with D unresolved. The CDR3 has 15 residues. Germline V gene sequence: CDR1 MNHEY, CDR2 SMNVEV (reference sequence). V was clipped by 1 base and J by 3 bases, with 12 bases between them. CDR3 in DNA: TGTGCCAGCAGTTTATTGCTGGGAAGGGAAGAGACCCAGTACTTC. Residues: CASSLLLGREETQYF.

The chain links TRBV25-1 to TRBJ1-2; perhaps TRBD1 as D (6 bases). The germline gives CDR1 MGHDK, CDR2 SYGVNS. Deletions cut 2 bases from V and 3 bases from J, with 13 bases between. The CDR3 contains 15 residues. CDR3 in DNA: TGTGCCAGCAGTGAACGTGGGGGCTGGGACTATGGCTACACCTTC. Amino acid sequence: CASSERGGWDYGYTF.

The chain employs TRBV11-2 and TRBJ1-2; 7 bases are a match to TRBD1. The CDR3 length is 13 residues. Germline V gives CDR1 SGHAT, CDR2 FQNNGV. V dropped 5 bases and J dropped 8; count of bases not matched to a gene: 8. The CDR3 DNA follows: TGTGCCAGCAGCCAAGGGGGCAGCTTGGGCTACACCTTC. It is translated as CASSQGGSLGYTF.